What follows are 18 T cell receptor beta chains derived from one specimen sequenced in a study of beta chain features in type 1 diabetes. Every isolated RNA sample was fully reverse transcribed, so sequencing captured expressed TCRB transcripts. Sequenced by immunoSEQ multiplex PCR; TCRdb stores in-frame clones only, minus some. The sample has 100,000 to 150,000 clones; 7% to 10% are singletons. Antigen specificity for these receptors is unknown. The study's findings and limits: In every one of the four CD4+ subsets, TCRB CDR3s were moderately but significantly shorter in Type 1 diabetes patients.

Sample: central memory CD4+ T cells from blood. The receptors shown here come from a man younger than 40 with type 1 diabetes.

In this sample, this clone turned up many times. Other DNA sequences in this sample translate to the same CDR3. This chain links TRBV29-1 with TRBJ2-5, with TRBD2 identical over 13 bases. Germline CDR1 is SQVTM and CDR2 is ANQGSEA. The CDR3 spans 14 residues. V lost 4 bases, J lost 1 base, and 0 bases stayed unmatched. The CDR3 region is CSVGLAGGQETQYF. CDR3 nucleotides: TGCAGCGTTGGACTAGCGGGGGGCCAAGAGACCCAGTACTTC.

A few counts support this clone. The chain uses TRBV14 and TRBJ2-3; D gene ambiguous. This CDR3 has 13 residues. In germline, CDR1 is SGHDN, CDR2 FVKESK. V was shortened by 5 bases and J by 1 base, with 7 bases between the two germline ends. The CDR3 region is CASSFGGTDTQYF. The CDR3 DNA follows: TGTGCCAGCAGCTTCGGTGGCACAGATACGCAGTATTTT.

V usage is TRBV18 and J usage is TRBJ1-1, with D perhaps matching TRBD1 (6 bases). Germline CDR1 KGHSH, CDR2 LQKENI. The CDR3 has 13 amino acids. V lost 11 bases and J lost 1, with 14 bases in between. The CDR3 coding sequence is TGTGCCGGGAGCGGGGGGGCGAACACTGAAGCTTTCTTT. Its protein is CAGSGGANTEAFF.

This clone has a handful of counts. The chain recombines TRBV18 with TRBJ1-1, with D possibly matching TRBD1 (6 bases). The CDR3 covers 13 residues. Trimming stripped 10 bases from V and 0 bases from J, with 12 bases between. CDR1 and CDR2 from the germline V gene are KGHSH and LQKENI. The CDR3 sequence is CATLQGMNTEAFF. CDR3 nucleotides: TGTGCCACCTTACAGGGAATGAACACTGAAGCTTTCTTT.

This clone was counted many times. This rearrangement joins TRBV10-3 to TRBJ1-1, with TRBD1 matching 7 bases. There are 12 residues in the CDR3. CDR1 ENHRY and CDR2 SYGVKD come from the germline V gene. V was clipped by 9 bases and J by 2 bases; unmatched bases: 3. CDR3 sequence (DNA): TGTGCCATGGGACAGCCCAACACTGAAGCTTTCTTT. Translated: CAMGQPNTEAFF.

This clone was counted only a few times. The chain links TRBV7-2 to TRBJ2-3; D call uncertain. Trimming pared 5 bases from V and 2 bases from J, leaving 5 bases between. CDR3 length: 12 amino acids. CDR1 and CDR2 (germline): SGHTA, FQGNSA. In DNA, the CDR3 is TGTGCCAGCAGCCCCTTCACAGATACGCAGTATTTT. Its translation is CASSPFTDTQYF.

The genes are TRBV5-6 and TRBJ2-1, with D tentatively TRBD1 (6 bases). Germline lookup yields CDR1 SGHDT and CDR2 YYEEEE. Trimming cost V 1 base and J 1 base, with 12 bases left between them. This CDR3 region has 16 residues. The CDR3: CASSLFIQGSYNEQFF. The CDR3 bases are TGTGCCAGCAGCTTGTTCATCCAGGGGTCCTACAATGAGCAGTTCTTC.

The genes are TRBV30 and TRBJ1-5; D possibly corresponds to TRBD1 (5 bases). Germline CDR1 is GTSNPN and CDR2 is SVGIG (reference sequence). The V and J ends lost 0 bases and 0 bases respectively, with 15 bases between them. This CDR3 has 17 residues. The chain's CDR3 is CAWSVTRGPYSNQPQHF. The DNA of the CDR3 is TGTGCCTGGAGTGTCACAAGGGGTCCGTATAGCAATCAGCCCCAGCATTTT.

The chain is built from TRBV5-4 and TRBJ2-3; D gene ambiguous. The CDR3 contains 15 residues. V gave up 3 bases and J gave up 2 bases, with 13 bases separating them. The germline CDR1 and CDR2 sequences are SGHNT and YYREEE (reference sequence). Written as DNA, the CDR3 is TGTGCCAGCAGCTCCGCGGTCAGTTCCACAGATACGCAGTATTTT. As protein: CASSSAVSSTDTQYF.

The gene calls are TRBV5-4 and TRBJ2-5; 11 positions match TRBD2. The germline CDR1 and CDR2 sequences are SGHNT and YYREEE (reference sequence). CDR3 length equals 17 residues. J gave up 0 bases and V 4 bases, and 8 bases lay outside the gene matches. The CDR3 nucleotides are TGTGCCAGCAGCCCTAATCCTAGCGGGGGGTACCAAGAGACCCAGTACTTC. Protein product: CASSPNPSGGYQETQYF.

This clone was counted a few times. J is TRBJ1-5 and V is TRBV28; D unclear. Germline lookup yields CDR1 MDHEN and CDR2 SYDVKM. V was clipped by 5 bases and J by 0 bases, with 8 bases between them. The CDR3 loop spans 14 amino acids. CDR3 in amino acids: CASSRRGSNQPQHF. The CDR3 DNA is TGTGCCAGCAGTCGGCGAGGTAGCAATCAGCCCCAGCATTTT.

The chain uses TRBV18 and TRBJ2-1; maybe TRBD2 (5 bases). In germline, CDR1 is KGHSH, CDR2 LQKENI. The V gene lost 4 bases and the J gene lost 0 bases, with 10 bases spanning the gap. This CDR3 has 15 residues. The chain's CDR3 is CASSRELSSYNEQFF. In nucleotides, the CDR3 is TGTGCCAGCTCACGGGAGCTCAGCTCCTACAATGAGCAGTTCTTC.

This clone was counted ten times or more. The chain links TRBV29-1 to TRBJ2-3; 8 bases map to TRBD2. CDR3 size: 15 residues. CDR1 and CDR2 (germline): SQVTM, ANQGSEA. Losses at the gene ends were 2 bases for V and 2 bases for J; bases not matched to a gene: 6. The CDR3 DNA reads as TGCAGCGTTGAACCTATGCGGGGGGCCACAGATACGCAGTATTTT. Translated: CSVEPMRGATDTQYF.

This clone was picked up a small number of times. CDR3 in DNA: TGCGCCAGCAGCGGAGGACAGGGCGCCACTGAAGCTTTCTTT. This gives the protein CASSGGQGATEAFF. The rearrangement links TRBV5-1 to TRBJ1-1, with TRBD1 identical over 8 bases. The germline gives CDR1 SGHRS, CDR2 YFSETQ. This CDR3 comprises 14 residues. The junction had 6 bases not matched to a gene; V was cut back by 4 bases and J by 4 bases.

V is TRBV5-1 and J is TRBJ1-2, with D unclear. This CDR3 region has 15 residues. Trimming left V 0 bases short and J 4 bases short, with 13 bases between. CDR1 is SGHRS and CDR2 is YFSETQ in the germline V gene. In DNA form, the CDR3 reads TGCGCCAGCAGCTTGGGGGCAGGAAGTATCTATGGCTACACCTTC. Its protein product is CASSLGAGSIYGYTF. Full variable domain (remainder filled in from reference TRBV5-1 and TRBJ1-2): KAGVTQTPRYLIKTRGQQVTLSCSPISGHRSVSWYQQTPGQGLQFLFEYFSETQRNKGNFPGRFSGRQFSNSRSEMNVSTLELGDSALYLCASSLGAGSIYGYTFGSGTRLTVV.

Only a few counts were recorded for this clone. The gene calls are TRBV11-3 and TRBJ1-2; possible D gene TRBD1, 5 bases. The CDR3 totals 14 residues. Germline assignment: CDR1 SGHNT and CDR2 YENEEA. V was trimmed by 5 bases and J by 6 bases, leaving 16 bases between them. The CDR3 DNA is TGTGCCAGCAGCCCCACGGCGGGGGGAAATGGCTACACCTTC. Translation gives CASSPTAGGNGYTF.

This clone was seen only a few times. This rearrangement joins TRBV5-1 to TRBJ2-1, with 7 bases identical to TRBD1. V was clipped by 0 bases and J by 0 bases; unmatched bases: 3. The CDR3 is 16 amino acids. Germline loops: CDR1 SGHRS, CDR2 YFSETQ. CDR3 residues: CASSLVGQSSYNEQFF. The CDR3 bases are TGCGCCAGCAGCTTGGTGGGACAGAGCTCCTACAATGAGCAGTTCTTC.

This clone was found a few times. The CDR3 region has the DNA TGTGCCAGCAGCTTATACAGGCGTGGAAACACCATATATTTT. Its protein product is CASSLYRRGNTIYF. The rearrangement joins TRBV11-2 to TRBJ1-3, with a possible D match to TRBD1 (5 bases). Trimming cost V 2 bases and J 3 bases, with 8 bases left between them. The germline gives CDR1 SGHAT, CDR2 FQNNGV. The CDR3 extends over 14 amino acids.